This T cell receptor beta chain was captured by sequencing in a study of blood T cell repertoires in COVID-19. Overall study context: Samples representing acute and convalescent COVID-19 were sourced from the United States, Italy and Spain.

Cohorts were assigned according to the clinical history that participants reported. The method was immunoSEQ multiplex PCR; TCRdb's version includes in-frame clones alone and lacks a portion of them. Of 150,000 or so clones listed, around 80% are singletons. What was sequenced was PBMCs or T cells enriched from blood (not recorded which). The sequence came from a man aged 50-60 years who had recovered from COVID-19.

The CDR3 bases are TGTGCCAGCAGCTTAGACCGTGGCAGTGGGGCCAACGTCCTGACTTTC. It codes for CASSLDRGSGANVLTF. The rearrangement links TRBV7-9 to TRBJ2-6, with unresolved D. CDR1 is SEHNR and CDR2 is FQNEAQ in the germline V gene (reference sequence). The CDR3 is 16 residues long. V lost 1 base and J 3 bases, leaving 10 bases between the germline ends.